The rows below give T cell receptor beta chains drawn from one sample of a study of cytomegalovirus exposure and HLA in healthy donors. Clones were read by immunoSEQ multiplex PCR, and TCRdb kept only the in-frame ones, dropping some. The table lists around 100,000 clones, roughly 80% of them singletons. The sequencing sample was made of PBMCs. Receptors originate from a man between 25 and 39 years old in good health and CMV-seropositive. CDR3s include the opening cysteine and the closing phenylalanine or tryptophan. The D gene is left open where the match is weak. Some rows have no size entry. The others give once, few or many, or a class for an expanded clone.

v_call,clone_size,d_call,j_call,cdr3_nt,cdr3_aa
TRBV19,few,.,TRBJ1-2,TGTGCCAGTAGTCCTCCACCAGGGTTC,CASSPPPGF
TRBV6-7,once,.,TRBJ1-4,TGTGCCAGCAGTTACCCCGAGGTTGTTTGGAACAAGGTCTTCGAAAAACTGTTTTTT,CASSYPEVVWNKVFEKLFF
TRBV4-2,.,TRBD2,TRBJ2-2,TGTGCCAGCAGCCAAGAGGGGCGGGGCGGGGGCGGGGAGCTGTTTTTT,CASSQEGRGGGGELFF
TRBV5-1,.,TRBD1,TRBJ2-1,TGCGCCAGCAGCTCGACAGGGGAACCCAACAATGAGCAGTTCTTC,CASSSTGEPNNEQFF
TRBV18,.,TRBD1,TRBJ1-4,TGTGCCAGCTCACCTACTCCGGGACAGGGTATCGAACTGTTTTTT,CASSPTPGQGIELFF
TRBV4-1,.,TRBD1,TRBJ2-5,TGCGCCAGCAGCCCGAGTAGGACAGGGTACCAAGAGACCCAGTACTTC,CASSPSRTGYQETQYF
TRBV5-1,.,.,TRBJ2-3,TGCGCCAGCAGCACTGATCGCACAGATACGCAGTATTTT,CASSTDRTDTQYF
TRBV2,.,TRBD1,TRBJ2-1,TGTGCCAGTATGGTCAACAGGGGGCTATCCAATGAGCAGTTCTTC,CASMVNRGLSNEQFF
TRBV5-1,once,TRBD2,TRBJ2-3,TGCGCCAGCAGCTTCGGCGGGGGGGCAATAGATACGCAGTATTTT,CASSFGGGAIDTQYF
TRBV25-1,.,.,TRBJ2-4,TGTGCCAGCAGCCCCCCGGCGGCGGGTGAACTAGCCAAAAACATTCAGTACTTC,CASSPPAAGELAKNIQYF